Detailed here is one T cell receptor beta chain. Its antigen is unidentified. This specimen comes from a study of cytomegalovirus exposure and HLA in healthy donors. On the study more broadly: Previous work identified roughly 120 million unique TCR beta sequences from around 180 million T cells. Among 350 to 500 genotyped donors, around 80% fell in the Caucasian-associated ancestry cluster.

PCR primers comprised 60 Vbeta and 13 Jbeta primers. Clones were sequenced by immunoSEQ multiplex PCR, and TCRdb holds only the in-frame ones, with some missing. Of about 160,000 clones in the sample, approximately 60% were seen once. Study results and limitations: Among TCR sequences, most were rare, though some public TCRs appeared in many donors. Being productive about 90% or about 30% of the time was typical of most TCR beta V segments in an earlier analysis.

Germline-derived CDR1 and CDR2 are SGHRS and YFSETQ. The CDR3 has 15 amino acids. After removal of 4 bases from V and 4 bases from J, the junction contained 5 bases not matched to a gene. The material sequenced was PBMCs. This sequence was found in a woman in her fifties or sixties in good health and CMV-seropositive. This chain uses TRBV5-1 with TRBJ2-7, with 13 bases identical to TRBD2. CDR3 nucleotides: TGCGCCAGCAGCCTCGGGACTAGCGGGATTTACGAGCAGTACTTC. As protein: CASSLGTSGIYEQYF.